This TCR beta chain was sequenced for a study of CD8+ T cells in alopecia areata. The wider study: A regimen of oral tofacitinib, 5 to 10 mg twice daily, was given to treated patients.

Trimming took off 5 bases at V and 8 bases at J, with 13 bases between the two ends. From germline, CDR1 is SSHAT and CDR2 FNYEAQ (reference sequence). There are 13 residues in the CDR3. TCR sequencing used cDNA made by reverse transcription of extracted RNA. Sequencing used immunoSEQ multiplex PCR; TCRdb keeps in-frame clones, though not all of them. Among hundreds of thousands of clones listed, 50% to 60% were seen once. The V and J genes are TRBV7-7 and TRBJ1-3; D remains ambiguous. Sequencing used CD4+ T cells sorted from blood, obtained at week 0. This clonotype was sampled from a human donor with alopecia areata. CDR3 in DNA: TGTGCCAGCAGCCAGGTCCCCTCGGACACCATATATTTT. Translation gives CASSQVPSDTIYF.